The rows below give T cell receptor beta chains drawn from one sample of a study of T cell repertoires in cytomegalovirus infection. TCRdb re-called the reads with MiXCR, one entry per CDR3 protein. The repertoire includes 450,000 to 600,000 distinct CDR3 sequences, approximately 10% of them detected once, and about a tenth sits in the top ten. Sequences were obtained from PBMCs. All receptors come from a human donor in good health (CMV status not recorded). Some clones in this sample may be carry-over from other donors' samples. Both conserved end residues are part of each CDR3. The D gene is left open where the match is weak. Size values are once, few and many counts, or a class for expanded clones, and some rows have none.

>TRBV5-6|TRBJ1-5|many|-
TGTGCCAGCAGCTTGGCGTGGGATCAGCCCCAGCATTTT
CASSLAWDQPQHF
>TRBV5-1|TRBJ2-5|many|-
TGCGCCAGCAGATCCGGGACCGTGGGGGAGACCCAGTACTTC
CASRSGTVGETQYF
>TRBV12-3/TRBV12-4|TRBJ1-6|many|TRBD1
TGTGCCAGCAGTTCCTACAGCGAGGGGACAGGGAAGTGGTCACCCCTCCACTTT
CASSSYSEGTGKWSPLHF
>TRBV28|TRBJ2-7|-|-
TGTGCCAGCAGTTTATTAACTAGGAGGGACTACGAGCAGTACTTC
CASSLLTRRDYEQYF
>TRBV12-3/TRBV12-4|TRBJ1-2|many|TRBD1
TGTGCCAGCAGTCCGCCGGGACAGGGGTATGGCTACACCTTC
CASSPPGQGYGYTF
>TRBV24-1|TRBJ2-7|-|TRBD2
TGTGCCACCAGTGATCAATCTAGCGGGAGAGACGAGCAGTACTTC
CATSDQSSGRDEQYF
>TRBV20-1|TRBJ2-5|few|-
TGCAGTGCTAGTCCCAGACAGGTTCGGAAGACCCAGTACTTC
CSASPRQVRKTQYF
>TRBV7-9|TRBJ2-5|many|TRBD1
TGTGCCAGCAGCCCAAGACAGGGAACGGTTGAGACCCAGTACTTC
CASSPRQGTVETQYF
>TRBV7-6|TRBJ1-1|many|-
TGTGCCAGCAGCTCCCCCTCAGCGAACACTGAAGCTTTCTTT
CASSSPSANTEAFF
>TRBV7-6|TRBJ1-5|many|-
TGTGCCAGCAGCCGAACCCGGGGTAATTTGGGGCACAATCAGCCCCAGCATTTT
CASSRTRGNLGHNQPQHF
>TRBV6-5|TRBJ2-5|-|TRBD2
TGTGCTACGCGGGGGTACGAGACCCAGTACTTC
CATRGYETQYF
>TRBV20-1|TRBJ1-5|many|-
TGCAGTGCTAGAGGGGGGGATCAGCCCCAGCATTTT
CSARGGDQPQHF
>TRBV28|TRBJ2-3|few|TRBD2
TGTGCCAGCAGTTTAACGGCTAGCGGGATTACAGATACGCAGTATTTT
CASSLTASGITDTQYF
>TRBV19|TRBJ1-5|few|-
TGTGCCAGTAGTATGCAGCTAGGCAATCAGCCCCAGCATTTT
CASSMQLGNQPQHF
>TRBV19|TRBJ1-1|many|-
TGTGCCAGTAGCCTAAACGGGGGACTTACGACGAACACTGAAGCTTTCTTT
CASSLNGGLTTNTEAFF
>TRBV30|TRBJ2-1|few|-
TGTGCCTGGAGCGTGGGGGGTAGTAGGGAGTTCTTC
CAWSVGGSREFF
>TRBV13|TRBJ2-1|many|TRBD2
TGTGCCAGCACCTCGGGGGGGTTCGATGAGCAGTTCTTC
CASTSGGFDEQFF
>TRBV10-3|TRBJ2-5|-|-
TGTGCCATCAGTCCAGTCGTGGGGGCGGTTGAGACCCAGTACTTC
CAISPVVGAVETQYF
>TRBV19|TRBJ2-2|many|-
TGTGCCAGTAGTATAGACCGAACAGGGAACACCGGGGAGCTGTTTTTT
CASSIDRTGNTGELFF
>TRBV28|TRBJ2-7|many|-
TGTGCCAGCAGTCTACCTGAGTACGAGCAGTACTTC
CASSLPEYEQYF
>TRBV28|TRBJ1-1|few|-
TGTGCCAGCAGTTTATTCTCAGGACCGAACACTGAAGCTTTCTTT
CASSLFSGPNTEAFF
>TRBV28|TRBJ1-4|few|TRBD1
TGTGCCAGCAGACCTGACAGGGGGCAAGGTGAAAAACTGTTTTTT
CASRPDRGQGEKLFF
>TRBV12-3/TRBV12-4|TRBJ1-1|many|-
TGTGCCAGCAGTTTAGGAAGGGGTGGGACTGAAGCTTTCTTT
CASSLGRGGTEAFF
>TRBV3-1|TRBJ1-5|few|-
TGTGCCAGCAGCCAAGGGTCTGGGGGCAATCAGCCCCAGCATTTT
CASSQGSGGNQPQHF
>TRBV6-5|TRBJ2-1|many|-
TGTGCCAGCAGTTCGACAGTACCCGAATACAATGAGCAGTTCTTC
CASSSTVPEYNEQFF
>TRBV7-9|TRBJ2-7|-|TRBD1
TGTGCCAGCAGCTGGGATGAACTTGACAGGGGGCCTAATGGGCAGTACTTC
CASSWDELDRGPNGQYF
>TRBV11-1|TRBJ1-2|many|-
TGTGCCAGCAGCCCCCCCGGGCGGTTCAACTATGGCTACACCTTC
CASSPPGRFNYGYTF
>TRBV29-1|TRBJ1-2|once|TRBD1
TGCAGCGTTGAAGTTCCGGACAGGCGGAATGGCTACACCTTC
CSVEVPDRRNGYTF
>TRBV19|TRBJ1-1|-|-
TGTGCCAGTAGTCCCCCCGGGTATACTGAAGCTTTCTTT
CASSPPGYTEAFF
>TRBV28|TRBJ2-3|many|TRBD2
TGTGCTCTCAGCAGGGGCGGGAGGGGCACAGATACGCAGTATTTT
CALSRGGRGTDTQYF
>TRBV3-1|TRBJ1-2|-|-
TGTGCCAGCAGCCAAGATAAAGGACAGCAAGGCAACTATGGCTACACCTTC
CASSQDKGQQGNYGYTF
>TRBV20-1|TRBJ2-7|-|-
TGCAGTGCTAGGGTACAGGGCTTTAACGAGCAGTACTTC
CSARVQGFNEQYF
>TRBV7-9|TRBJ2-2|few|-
TGTGCCAGCAGCTTAGGGACAGCCACAACCGGGGAGCTGTTTTTT
CASSLGTATTGELFF
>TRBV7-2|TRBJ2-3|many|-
TGTGCCAGCAGCTTAAGGGGGAGAGCTAGCACAGATACGCAGTATTTT
CASSLRGRASTDTQYF
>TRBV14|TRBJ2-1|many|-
TGTGCCAGCAGCCGCCCGGGGGGCGCCTACAATGAGCAGTTCTTC
CASSRPGGAYNEQFF